The entry below gives a single T cell receptor (beta chain) sequence along with its context. These data belong to a study of chronic HIV infection and antiretroviral therapy. This CDR3 is 13 amino acids long. The V and J ends lost 0 bases and 1 base respectively, with 4 bases between them. Germline V gene lookup returns CDR1 LGHNA and CDR2 YNFKEQ. Using its own MiXCR run on the 5' RACE reads, TCRdb lists one record per CDR3 protein. The repertoire holds approximately 40,000 distinct CDR3 sequences, 8% to 10% seen once, with over 2.5% in the top ten. The receptor's source is an adult who had HIV and had not received antiretroviral therapy, or was an uninfected healthy control (not recorded which). The chain joins TRBV4-2 to TRBJ2-7; no clear D. Sequenced material: peripheral blood. The CDR3 sequence is CASSQEPSYEQYF. CDR3 bases: TGTGCCAGCAGCCAAGAACCGTCCTACGAGCAGTACTTC.